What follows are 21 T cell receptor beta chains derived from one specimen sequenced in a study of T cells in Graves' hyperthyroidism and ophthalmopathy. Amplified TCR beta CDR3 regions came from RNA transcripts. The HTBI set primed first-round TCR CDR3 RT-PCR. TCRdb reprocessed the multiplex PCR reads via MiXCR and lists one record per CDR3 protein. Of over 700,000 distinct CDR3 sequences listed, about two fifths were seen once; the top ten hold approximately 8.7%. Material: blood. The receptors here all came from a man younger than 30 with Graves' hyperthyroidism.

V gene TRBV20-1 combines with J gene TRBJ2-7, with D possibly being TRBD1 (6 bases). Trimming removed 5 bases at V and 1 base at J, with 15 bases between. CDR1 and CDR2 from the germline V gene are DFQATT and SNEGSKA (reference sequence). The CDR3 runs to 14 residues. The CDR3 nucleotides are TGCAGTGCTTCAGGAAGGGGGTTTTCCTACGAGCAGTACTTC. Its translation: CSASGRGFSYEQYF.

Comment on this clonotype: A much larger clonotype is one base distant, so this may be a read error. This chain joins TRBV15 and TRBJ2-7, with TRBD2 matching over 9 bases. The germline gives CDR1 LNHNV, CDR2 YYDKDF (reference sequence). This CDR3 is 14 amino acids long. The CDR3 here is CVTASAGGPYEQYF. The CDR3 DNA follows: TGTGTCACCGCAAGCGCGGGAGGGCCCTACGAGCAGTACTTC.

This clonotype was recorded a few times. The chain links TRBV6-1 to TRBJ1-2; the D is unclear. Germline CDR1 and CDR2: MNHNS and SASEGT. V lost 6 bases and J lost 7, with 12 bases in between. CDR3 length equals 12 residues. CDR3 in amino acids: CASRDSRVGYTF. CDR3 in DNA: TGTGCCAGCAGGGATAGTCGGGTTGGCTACACCTTC.

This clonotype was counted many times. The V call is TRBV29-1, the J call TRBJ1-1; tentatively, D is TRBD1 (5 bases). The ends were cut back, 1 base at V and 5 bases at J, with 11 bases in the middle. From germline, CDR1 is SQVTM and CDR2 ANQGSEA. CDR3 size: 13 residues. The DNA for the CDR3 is TGCAGCGTTGAAGGGAGAGGGGTTACTGAAGCTTTCTTT. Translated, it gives CSVEGRGVTEAFF.

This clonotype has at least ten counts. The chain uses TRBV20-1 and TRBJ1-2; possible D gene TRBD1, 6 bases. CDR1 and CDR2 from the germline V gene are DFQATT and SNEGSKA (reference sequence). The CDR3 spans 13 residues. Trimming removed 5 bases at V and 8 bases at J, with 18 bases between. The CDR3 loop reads CSAQLGALEGYTF. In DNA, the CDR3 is TGCAGTGCTCAATTGGGGGCGCTAGAAGGCTACACCTTC.

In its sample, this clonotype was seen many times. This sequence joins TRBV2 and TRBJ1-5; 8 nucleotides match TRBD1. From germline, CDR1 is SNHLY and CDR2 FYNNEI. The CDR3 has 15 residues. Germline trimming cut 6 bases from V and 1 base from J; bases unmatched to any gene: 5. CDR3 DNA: TGTGCCAGCAGGGAAAACAGGGGGAGCAATCAGCCCCAGCATTTT. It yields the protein CASRENRGSNQPQHF.

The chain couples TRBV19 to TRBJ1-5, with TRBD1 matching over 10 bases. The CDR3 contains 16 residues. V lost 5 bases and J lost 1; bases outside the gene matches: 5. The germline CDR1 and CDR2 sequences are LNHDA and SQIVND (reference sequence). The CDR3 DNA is TGTGCCAGTAGTGTCAGACAGGGGGCAAGCAATCAGCCCCAGCATTTT. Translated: CASSVRQGASNQPQHF.

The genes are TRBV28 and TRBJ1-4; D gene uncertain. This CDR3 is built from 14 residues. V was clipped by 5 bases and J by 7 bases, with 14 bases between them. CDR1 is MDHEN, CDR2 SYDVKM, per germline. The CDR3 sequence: CASSNTLGSEKLFF. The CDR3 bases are TGTGCCAGCAGTAACACTCTAGGTAGTGAAAAACTGTTTTTT.

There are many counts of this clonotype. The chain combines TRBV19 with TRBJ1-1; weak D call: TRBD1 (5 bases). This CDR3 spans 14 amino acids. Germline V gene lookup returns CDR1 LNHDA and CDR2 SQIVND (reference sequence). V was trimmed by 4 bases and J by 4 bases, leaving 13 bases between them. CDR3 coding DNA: TGTGCCAGTAGTACCCAGGGTGGCGTCACTGAAGCTTTCTTT. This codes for CASSTQGGVTEAFF.

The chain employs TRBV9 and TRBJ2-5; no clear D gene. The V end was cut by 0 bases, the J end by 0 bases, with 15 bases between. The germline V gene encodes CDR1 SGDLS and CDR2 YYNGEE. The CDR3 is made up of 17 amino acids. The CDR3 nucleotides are TGTGCCAGCAGCGTAGTTCGCACCTTTGGGAACCAAGAGACCCAGTACTTC. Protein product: CASSVVRTFGNQETQYF.

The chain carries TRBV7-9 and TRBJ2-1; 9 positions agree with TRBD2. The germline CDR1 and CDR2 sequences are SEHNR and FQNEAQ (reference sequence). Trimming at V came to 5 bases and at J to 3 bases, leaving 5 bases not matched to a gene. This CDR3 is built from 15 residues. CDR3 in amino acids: CASSPGTSNYNEQFF. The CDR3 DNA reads TGTGCCAGCAGCCCCGGGACTAGCAACTACAATGAGCAGTTCTTC.

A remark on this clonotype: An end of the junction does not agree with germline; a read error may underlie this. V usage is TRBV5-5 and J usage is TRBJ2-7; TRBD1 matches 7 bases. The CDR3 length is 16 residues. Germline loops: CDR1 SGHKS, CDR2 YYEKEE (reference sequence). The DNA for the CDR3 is TGTGCCAGCAGTTTGGCCGGGACAGCGAACACCTACGAGCAGTACTTC. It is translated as CASSLAGTANTYEQYF.

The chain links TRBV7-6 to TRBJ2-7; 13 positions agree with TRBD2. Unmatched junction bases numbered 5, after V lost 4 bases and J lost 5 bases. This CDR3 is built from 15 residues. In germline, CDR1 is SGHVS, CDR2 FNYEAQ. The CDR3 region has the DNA TGTGCCAGCAGCTCCTCCGGGACTAGCGGGAACGAGCAGTACTTC. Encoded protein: CASSSSGTSGNEQYF.

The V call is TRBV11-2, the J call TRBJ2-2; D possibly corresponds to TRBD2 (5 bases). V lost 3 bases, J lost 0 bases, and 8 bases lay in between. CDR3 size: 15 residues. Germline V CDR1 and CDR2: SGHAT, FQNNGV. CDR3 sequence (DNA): TGTGCCAGCAGCTTGCTAGCTTCGAACACCGGGGAGCTGTTTTTT. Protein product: CASSLLASNTGELFF.

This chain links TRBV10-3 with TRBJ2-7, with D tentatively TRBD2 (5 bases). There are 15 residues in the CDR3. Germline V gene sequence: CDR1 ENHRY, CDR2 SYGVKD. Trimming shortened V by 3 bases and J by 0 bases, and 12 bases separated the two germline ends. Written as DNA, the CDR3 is TGTGCCATCAGTGACCCTACCGGGATCTCCTACGAGCAGTACTTC. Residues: CAISDPTGISYEQYF.

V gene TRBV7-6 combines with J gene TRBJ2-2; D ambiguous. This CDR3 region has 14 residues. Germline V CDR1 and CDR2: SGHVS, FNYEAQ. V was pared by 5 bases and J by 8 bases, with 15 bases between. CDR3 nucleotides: TGTGCCAGCAGCCCCTACTACACCTCTGGGGAGCTGTTTTTT. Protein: CASSPYYTSGELFF. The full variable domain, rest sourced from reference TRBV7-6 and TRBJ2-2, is GAGVSQSPRYKVTKRGQDVALRCDPISGHVSLYWYRQALGQGPEFLTYFNYEAQQDKSGLPNDRFSAERPEGSISTLTIQRTEQRDSAMYRCASSPYYTSGELFFGEGSRLTVL.

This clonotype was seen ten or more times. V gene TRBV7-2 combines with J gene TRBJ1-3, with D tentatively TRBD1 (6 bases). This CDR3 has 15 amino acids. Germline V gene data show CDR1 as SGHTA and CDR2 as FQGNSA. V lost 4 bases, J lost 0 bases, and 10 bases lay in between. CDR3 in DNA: TGTGCCAGCAGCTCACAGGGTGTCTCTGGAAACACCATATATTTT. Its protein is CASSSQGVSGNTIYF. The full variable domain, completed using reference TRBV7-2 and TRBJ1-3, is GAGVSQSPSNKVTEKGKDVELRCDPISGHTALYWYRQSLGQGLEFLIYFQGNSAPDKSGLPSDRFSAERTGGSVSTLTIQRTQQEDSAVYLCASSSQGVSGNTIYFGEGSWLTVV.

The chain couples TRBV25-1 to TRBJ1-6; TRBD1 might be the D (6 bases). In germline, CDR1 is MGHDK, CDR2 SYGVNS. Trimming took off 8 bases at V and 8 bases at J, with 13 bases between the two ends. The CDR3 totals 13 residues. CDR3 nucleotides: TGTGCCAGCTTAGAGGACAGCTATTCACCCCTCCACTTT. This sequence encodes CASLEDSYSPLHF.

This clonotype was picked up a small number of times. CDR3 in amino acids: CASSSRTLPGEQYF. The CDR3 coding sequence is TGTGCCAGCAGCTCCCGGACCCTGCCGGGCGAGCAGTACTTC. V is TRBV5-5 and J is TRBJ2-5; D is unclear. The J call may be wrong; the DNA end is better matched by TRBJ2-7. The CDR3 consists of 14 residues. Germline-derived CDR1 and CDR2 are SGHKS and YYEKEE (reference sequence).

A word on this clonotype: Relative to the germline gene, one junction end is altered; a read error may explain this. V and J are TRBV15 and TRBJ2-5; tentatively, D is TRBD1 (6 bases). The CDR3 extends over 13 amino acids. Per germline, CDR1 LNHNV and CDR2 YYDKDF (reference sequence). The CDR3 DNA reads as TGCGCCACCAGCAGAGAAAGGACAGCGACCCAGTACTTC. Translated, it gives CATSRERTATQYF.

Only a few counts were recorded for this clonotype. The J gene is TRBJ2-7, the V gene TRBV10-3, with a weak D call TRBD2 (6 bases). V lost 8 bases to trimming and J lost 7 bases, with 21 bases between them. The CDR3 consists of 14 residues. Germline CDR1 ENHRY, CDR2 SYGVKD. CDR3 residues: CAIFPGTPGEEQYF. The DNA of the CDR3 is TGTGCCATCTTCCCTGGGACTCCGGGGGAGGAGCAGTACTTC.